This paragraph covers one T cell receptor (beta chain) sequence. This CDR3 comprises 15 residues. The V gene's germline CDR1 is MDHEN and CDR2 SYDVKM. V lost 2 bases and J lost 5, with 16 bases in between. The data belong to a study of sequential checkpoint blockade in melanoma. Repertoires were generated with immunoSEQ multiplex PCR, while TCRdb's copy carries only in-frame clones and drops some. Counted here are some 30,000 clones, less than 90% occurring once; the ten biggest clones make up approximately 14%. Treatment reported: randomized to nivolumab then ipilimumab (arm A) or the reverse (arm B).

The rearrangement uses TRBV28 and TRBJ2-7; D gene ambiguous. The source material was CD8+ T cells sorted from blood (inferred from file names), sampled from a patient given nivolumab and ipilimumab in sequence. The source of this sequence is a human donor with melanoma. The CDR3 DNA is TGTGCCAGCAGTTTAGTACTCACAGTATTCGACGAGCAGTACTTC. This translates into CASSLVLTVFDEQYF.